The rows below give T cell receptor beta chains drawn from one sample of a study of T cell responses to AZD1222 COVID-19 vaccine. Sequencing was performed with immunoSEQ multiplex PCR; in TCRdb, only in-frame clones are kept and a portion is missing. The sample yields about 61,000 clones, about 90% seen once. The sample was peripheral blood, taken on day 0 of AZD1222 vaccination. The source is an adult in good health. The CDR3 runs from the conserved cysteine through the conserved F or W.

v_gene: TRBV6-4; len: 14; CDR3aa: CASSDSSPGNEQFF
v_gene: TRBV7-9; len: 16; CDR3aa: CASSLLGGNPSYEQYF
v_gene: TRBV6-5; len: 14; CDR3aa: CASNAGTSGNTIYF
v_gene: TRBV7-9; len: 17; CDR3aa: CASSETGTGRTRAEAFF
v_gene: TRBV7-9; len: 16; CDR3aa: CASSSESGVLGEKLFF
v_gene: TRBV19; len: 14; CDR3aa: CASSPGQGRTEAFF
v_gene: TRBV27; len: 14; CDR3aa: CASRRAGGTVGYTF
v_gene: TRBV7-8; len: 14; CDR3aa: CASSLEVRNQPQHF
v_gene: TRBV12-5; len: 14; CDR3aa: CASGRDSYNSPLHF
v_gene: TRBV3-1/TRBV3-2; len: 16; CDR3aa: CASSRGLAGQQETQYF
v_gene: TRBV18; len: 16; CDR3aa: CASSPTSGGSEETQYF
v_gene: TRBV19; len: 15; CDR3aa: CASSIVSSVNYGYTF
v_gene: TRBV2; len: 14; CDR3aa: CASRTAGGGETQYF
v_gene: TRBV19; len: 16; CDR3aa: CASSSTGEPSGNTIYF
v_gene: TRBV9; len: 14; CDR3aa: CASSPRTENTEAFF
v_gene: TRBV4-1; len: 18; CDR3aa: CASSQDLAGSMGYNEQFF
v_gene: TRBV20-1; len: 11; CDR3aa: CSLTSAYEQYF
v_gene: TRBV4-1; len: 13; CDR3aa: CASSQLQGGEQYF
v_gene: TRBV2; len: 12; CDR3aa: CASSPQTGKAFF
v_gene: TRBV6-5; len: 15; CDR3aa: CASRKTGKEGQPQHF
v_gene: TRBV15; len: 14; CDR3aa: CATSRDGVNYGYTF
v_gene: TRBV7-2; len: 14; CDR3aa: CASSLGGFKGGYTF
v_gene: TRBV2; len: 14; CDR3aa: CASNTLRGRTEAFF
v_gene: TRBV5-1; len: 15; CDR3aa: CASSLGQRTNSPLHF
v_gene: TRBV28; len: 14; CDR3aa: CATYTGTLYGLAFF
v_gene: TRBV5-1; len: 15; CDR3aa: CASSQGQGSYNEQFF
v_gene: TRBV19; len: 15; CDR3aa: CASSDRAASGSPLHF
v_gene: TRBV13; len: 17; CDR3aa: CASSLGATGHPYNEQFF